This T cell receptor (beta chain) was recovered during a study of shared clonotypes between healthy human individuals. Background on the study: Per donor, CD8 memory used one plate, CD8 naive used two, CD4 memory used three and CD4 naive used three.

TCRdb's table, derived via immunoSEQ multiplex PCR, lists solely in-frame clones and lacks some. The data contain roughly 2 million clones, 85% to 95% of them seen just once; the ten biggest clones take up more than 0.1%. Trimming stripped 5 bases from V and 1 base from J, with 11 bases between. The V gene's germline CDR1 is SGHTA and CDR2 FQGNSA. This CDR3 has 14 residues. Study-wide points: Sampling included only blood; tissue repertoires likely differ.

On this clone: No antigen is known for it.

The chain combines TRBV7-2 with TRBJ1-2; possibly TRBD1 for D (5 bases). What was sequenced was naive CD4+ T cells sorted from blood. Regarding subset: CD45RA+ positively selected. The TCR was taken from a man aged 18 to 29 in good health. Here the CDR3 reads CASSAGTVNYGYTF. In nucleotides, the CDR3 is TGTGCCAGCAGCGCCGGGACTGTTAACTATGGCTACACCTTC.